The clone carrying this T cell receptor (beta chain) was detected ten times or more. The germline CDR1 and CDR2 sequences are SGHTA and FQGNSA. The CDR3 loop spans 16 amino acids. With 8 bases clipped from V and 5 bases from J, the junction kept 14 bases outside the gene matches. The data are from a study of T cells in Graves' hyperthyroidism and ophthalmopathy. At the level of the study: Pretreatment peripheral blood was obtained at initial diagnosis.

From RNA transcripts, TCR beta CDR3 regions were amplified. TCR CDR3 underwent first-round RT-PCR with the HTBI primer set. TCRdb re-analysed the multiplex PCR reads in MiXCR, keeping a single row per CDR3 protein. The repertoire holds under 350,000 distinct CDR3 sequences, with roughly 20% as singletons. Uncontrolled infection, other autoimmune disease, pregnancy or lactation barred patients from enrollment. Cells are PBMCs isolated from approximately 9.2 ml of fresh blood. This TCR was recovered from a woman in her forties or fifties with Graves' hyperthyroidism. Sequenced: blood. V and J are TRBV7-2 and TRBJ2-3; 9 nucleotides line up with TRBD1. The CDR3, as DNA: TGTGCCAGCCGAGGACATACAGGGGGCTTGCTAGATACGCAGTATTTT. Translation gives CASRGHTGGLLDTQYF.